Relative to its sample, the clone carrying this TCR beta chain is medium-sized. Its specificity is unknown. The sample belongs to a study of T-cell reconstitution after alpha-beta-depleted transplantation in children. General study points: T-cell counts and diversity at one year following transplant were attributed mainly to newly produced T cells.

The germline V gene has CDR1 SGHKS and CDR2 YYEKEE (reference sequence). V was pared by 3 bases and J by 0 bases, with 8 bases of the junction left unmatched. There are 16 residues in the CDR3. A library of TCRbeta sequences, prepared with unique molecular identifiers, was generated. TCRdb redid the calling of the PCR reads with MiXCR, one entry per CDR3 protein. The sample shows around 140,000 distinct CDR3 sequences, about 8.8% of them seen only once. This sequence originates from a female patient aged 2-15 years who had a stem cell transplant for congenital amegakaryocytic thrombocytopenia, so the T cells may come from the graft donor. The chain joins TRBV5-5 to TRBJ2-7, with 8 bases aligning to TRBD1. Source: PBMCs, mostly from graft donor cells, taken 180 days after TCRalphabeta/CD19-depleted stem cell transplant. The CDR3 DNA reads TGTGCCAGCAGCTCACCACACAGGGGGAGCTCCTACGAGCAGTACTTC. Protein: CASSSPHRGSSYEQYF.